The source of this T cell receptor beta chain is a study of graft-versus-host responses after intestinal transplantation. General observations from the study: Researchers found GvH clones in recipient marrow, and some showed up first in ileum or blood.

As for this clone: Its specificity is not known.

Profiled with immunoSEQ multiplex PCR; TCRdb holds only in-frame clones, not every one. This sample has approximately 90,000 clones, with about 87% found just once. Sequenced here: unstimulated CD4+ T cells sorted from spleen or lymph node cells, sampled before transplant. The TCR sequence derives from a human donor who was the organ donor for an intestinal transplant.

CDR3 nucleotide sequence: TGTGCCAGCAGGAAATGGGCCCTAAGGTACACTGAAGCTTTCTTT. Translation: CASRKWALRYTEAFF. V usage is TRBV6-5 and J usage is TRBJ1-1, with D unresolved. Trimming stripped 6 bases from V and 3 bases from J, with 17 bases between. The CDR3 loop spans 15 amino acids. Germline CDR1 MNHEY, CDR2 SVGAGI.